This record looks at one T cell receptor (beta chain) sequence and its context. This sample is drawn from a study of control samples from healthy donors and cancer patients. Repertoires were generated with immunoSEQ multiplex PCR, while TCRdb's copy carries only in-frame clones and drops some. This table has approximately 160,000 clones, roughly 92% appearing once. Sequenced input: blood. This TCR derives from a woman under 40 in good health.

CDR3 amino acids: CASSMGTGKAFF. In DNA form, the CDR3 reads TGTGCCAGTAGTATGGGCACAGGGAAAGCTTTCTTT. The rearrangement uses TRBV19 and TRBJ1-1, with a possible D match to TRBD1 (6 bases). The V end was cut by 3 bases, the J end by 9 bases, with 11 bases between. Germline lookup yields CDR1 LNHDA and CDR2 SQIVND (reference sequence). The CDR3 is 12 amino acids.